This T cell receptor beta chain was captured by sequencing in a study of cytomegalovirus exposure and HLA in healthy donors. Both 60 Vbeta primers and 13 Jbeta primers went into the PCR. TCRdb's copy holds only in-frame clones and misses some; the assay was immunoSEQ multiplex PCR. Among some 180,000 clones, more than 75% were seen once, and the ten largest hold less than 0.3%. V shed 1 base and J shed 2 bases, with 12 bases lying between them. Germline lookup yields CDR1 SGHDN and CDR2 FVKESK. The CDR3 loop spans 16 amino acids. This clone was recorded only once. The source material was PBMCs. V usage is TRBV14 and J usage is TRBJ2-1, with no clear D. The clonotype comes from a girl under three years old in good health and CMV-seronegative. The CDR3 coding sequence is TGTGCCAGCAGCCAAGTGACTTCAACACCCTACAATGAGCAGTTCTTC. Translation gives CASSQVTSTPYNEQFF.